The entry below describes one TCR beta chain. This sample was included in a study of OX40 agonist ivuxolimab in advanced cancers. The CDR3 is made up of 14 amino acids. V lost 0 bases, J lost 1 base, and 6 bases lay in between. The germline V gene encodes CDR1 SGDLS and CDR2 YYNGEE. The method was immunoSEQ multiplex PCR; TCRdb's version includes in-frame clones alone and lacks a portion of them. Counted here are tens of thousands of clones, 87% occurring once; the ten biggest clones make up approximately 3%. The rearrangement joins TRBV9 to TRBJ2-3; D is unclear. This clonotype originated in an adult with an advanced solid tumor such as melanoma, head and neck, liver or kidney cancer. Sequences were derived from CD4+ or CD8+ T cells sorted from blood, sampled in a trial of the OX40 agonist ivuxolimab. In nucleotides, the CDR3 is TGTGCCAGCAGCGTAGCTTGGGGCACAGATACGCAGTATTTT. It codes for CASSVAWGTDTQYF.